This T cell receptor (beta chain) was sequenced for a study of cytomegalovirus exposure and HLA in healthy donors. Overall study findings and caveats: According to a subsequent analysis, TCR clusters identified in the first cohort showed a tendency to co-occur across the 100 to 150 validation repertoires. More than 150 TCR beta chains were listed as cytomegalovirus-associated. Rare TCR sequences predominated, though certain public TCRs were found in many donors.

Germline V gene sequence: CDR1 SGDLS, CDR2 YYNGEE. The CDR3 has 13 amino acids. With 5 bases clipped from V and 3 bases from J, the junction kept 3 bases outside the gene matches. Only in-frame clones appear in the TCRdb table, and some are missing; sequencing was by immunoSEQ multiplex PCR. The data contain about 180,000 clones, 86% of them seen just once; the ten biggest clones take up roughly 3%. A note on this clone: Antigen specificity is unknown. Distinct nucleotide sequences in the sample also encode this CDR3.

The chain recombines TRBV9 with TRBJ2-3, with 7 bases identical to TRBD2. The sample taken for sequencing was PBMCs. The TCR sequence derives from a man between 18 and 29 years old in good health and CMV-seropositive. The CDR3 nucleotides are TGTGCCAGCAGGGGCGGGAGTACAGATACGCAGTATTTT. This sequence encodes CASRGGSTDTQYF.